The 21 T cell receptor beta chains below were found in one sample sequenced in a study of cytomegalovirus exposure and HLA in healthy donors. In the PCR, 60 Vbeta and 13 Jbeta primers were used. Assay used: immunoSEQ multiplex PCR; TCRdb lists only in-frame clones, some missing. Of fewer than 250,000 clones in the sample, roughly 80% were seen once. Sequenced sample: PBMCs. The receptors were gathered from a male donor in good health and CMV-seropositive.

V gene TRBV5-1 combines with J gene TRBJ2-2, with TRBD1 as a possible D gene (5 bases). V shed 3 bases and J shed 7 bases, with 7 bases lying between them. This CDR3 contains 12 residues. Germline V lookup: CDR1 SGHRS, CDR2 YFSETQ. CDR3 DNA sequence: TGCGCCAGCAGCTGGACATTCGGGGAGCTGTTTTTT. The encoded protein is CASSWTFGELFF.

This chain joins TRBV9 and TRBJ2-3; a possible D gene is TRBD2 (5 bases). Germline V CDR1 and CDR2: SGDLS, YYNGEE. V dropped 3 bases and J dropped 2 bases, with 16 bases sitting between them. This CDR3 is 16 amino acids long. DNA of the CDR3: TGTGCCAGCAGCGACGCCCCCCTAGCTTTCACAGATACGCAGTATTTT. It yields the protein CASSDAPLAFTDTQYF.

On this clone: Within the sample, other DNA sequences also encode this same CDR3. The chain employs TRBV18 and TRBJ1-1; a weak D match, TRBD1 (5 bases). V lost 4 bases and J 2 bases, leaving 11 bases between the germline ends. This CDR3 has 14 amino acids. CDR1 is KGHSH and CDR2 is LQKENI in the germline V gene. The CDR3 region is CASSLGQGNTEAFF. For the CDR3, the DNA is TGTGCCAGCTCACTCGGGCAGGGCAACACTGAAGCTTTCTTT.

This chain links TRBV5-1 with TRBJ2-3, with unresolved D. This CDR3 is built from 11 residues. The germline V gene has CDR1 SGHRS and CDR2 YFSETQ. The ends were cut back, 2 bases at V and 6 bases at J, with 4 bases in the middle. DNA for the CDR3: TGCGCCAGCAGCTTTGCGGATACGCAGTATTTT. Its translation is CASSFADTQYF.

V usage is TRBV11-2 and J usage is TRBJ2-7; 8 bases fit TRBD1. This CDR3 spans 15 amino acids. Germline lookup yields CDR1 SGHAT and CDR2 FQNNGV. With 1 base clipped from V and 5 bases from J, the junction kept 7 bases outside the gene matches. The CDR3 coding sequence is TGTGCCAGCAGCTTAGGGACAGGGAGGAGAGACGAGCAGTACTTC. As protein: CASSLGTGRRDEQYF.

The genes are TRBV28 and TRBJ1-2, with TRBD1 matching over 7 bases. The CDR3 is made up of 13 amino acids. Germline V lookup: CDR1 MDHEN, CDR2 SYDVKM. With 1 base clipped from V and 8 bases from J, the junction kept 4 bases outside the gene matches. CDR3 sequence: CASSLSGTAGYTF. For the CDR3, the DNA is TGTGCCAGCAGTTTATCCGGGACAGCCGGCTACACCTTC.

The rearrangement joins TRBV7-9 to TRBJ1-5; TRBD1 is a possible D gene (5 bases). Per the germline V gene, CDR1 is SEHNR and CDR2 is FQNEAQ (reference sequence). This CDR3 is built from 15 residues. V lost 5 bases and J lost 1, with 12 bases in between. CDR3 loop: CASSEMGGSNQPQHF. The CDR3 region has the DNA TGTGCCAGCAGCGAAATGGGGGGGAGCAATCAGCCCCAGCATTTT.

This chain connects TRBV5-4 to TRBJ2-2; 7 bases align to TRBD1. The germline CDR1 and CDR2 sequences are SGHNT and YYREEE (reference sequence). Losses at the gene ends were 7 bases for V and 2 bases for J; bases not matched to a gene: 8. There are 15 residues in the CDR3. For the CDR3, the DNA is TGTGCCAGCCTGAGGACAGGATCAAACACCGGGGAGCTGTTTTTT. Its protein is CASLRTGSNTGELFF. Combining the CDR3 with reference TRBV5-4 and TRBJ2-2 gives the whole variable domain ETGVTQSPTHLIKTRGQQVTLRCSSQSGHNTVSWYQQALGQGPQFIFQYYREEENGRGNFPPRFSGLQFPNYSSELNVNALELDDSALYLCASLRTGSNTGELFFGEGSRLTVL.

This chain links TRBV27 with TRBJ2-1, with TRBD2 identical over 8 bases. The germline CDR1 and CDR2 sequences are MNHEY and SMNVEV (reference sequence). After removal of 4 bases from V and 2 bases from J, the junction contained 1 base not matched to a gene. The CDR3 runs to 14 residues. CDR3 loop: CASSSGGPYNEQFF. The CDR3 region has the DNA TGTGCCAGCAGTTCGGGGGGGCCCTACAATGAGCAGTTCTTC.

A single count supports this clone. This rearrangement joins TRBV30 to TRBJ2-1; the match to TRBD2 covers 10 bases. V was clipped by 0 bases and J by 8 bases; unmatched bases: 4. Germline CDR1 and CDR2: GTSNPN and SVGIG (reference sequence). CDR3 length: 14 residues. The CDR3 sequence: CAWSVGLAGDEQFF. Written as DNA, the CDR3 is TGTGCCTGGAGTGTAGGGCTAGCGGGAGATGAGCAGTTCTTC.

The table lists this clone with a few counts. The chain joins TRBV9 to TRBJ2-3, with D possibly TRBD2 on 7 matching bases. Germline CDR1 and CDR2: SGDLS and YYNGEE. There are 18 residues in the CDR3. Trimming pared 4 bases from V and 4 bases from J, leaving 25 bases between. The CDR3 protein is CASSPRSLRGANPDTQYF. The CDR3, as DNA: TGTGCCAGCAGCCCCAGGTCGCTCCGGGGGGCGAACCCAGATACGCAGTATTTT.

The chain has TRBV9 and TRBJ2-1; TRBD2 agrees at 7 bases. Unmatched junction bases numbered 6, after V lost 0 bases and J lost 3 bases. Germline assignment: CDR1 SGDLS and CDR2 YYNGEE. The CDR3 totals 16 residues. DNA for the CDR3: TGTGCCAGCAGCGTAGAAGCGGGGACGCTCTACAATGAGCAGTTCTTC. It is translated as CASSVEAGTLYNEQFF.

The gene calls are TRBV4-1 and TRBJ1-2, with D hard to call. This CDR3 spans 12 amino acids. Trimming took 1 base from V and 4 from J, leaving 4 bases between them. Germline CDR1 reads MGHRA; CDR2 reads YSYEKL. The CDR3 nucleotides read TGCGCCAGCAGCCAAGTCGGCTATGGCTACACCTTC. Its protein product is CASSQVGYGYTF.

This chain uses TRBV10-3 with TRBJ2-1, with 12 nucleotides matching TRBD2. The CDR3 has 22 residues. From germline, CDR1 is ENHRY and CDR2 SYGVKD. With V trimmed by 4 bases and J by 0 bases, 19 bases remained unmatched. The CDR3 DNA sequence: TGTGCCATCAGTGGCTCTAGCGGGAGGGCCTCGGAGGTTGGTCTCTCCTACAATGAGCAGTTCTTC. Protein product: CAISGSSGRASEVGLSYNEQFF.

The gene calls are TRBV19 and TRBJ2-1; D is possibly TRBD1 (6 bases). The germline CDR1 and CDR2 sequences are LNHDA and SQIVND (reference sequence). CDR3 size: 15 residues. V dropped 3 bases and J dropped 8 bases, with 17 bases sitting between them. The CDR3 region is CASSIGQGNVDEQFF. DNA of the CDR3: TGTGCCAGTAGTATTGGGCAGGGGAATGTCGATGAGCAGTTCTTC.

This CDR3 reads CASSGTGRGEQYF. CDR3 in DNA: TGTGCCAGCTCAGGGACAGGGAGGGGCGAGCAGTACTTC. This chain uses TRBV27 with TRBJ2-7; 9 bases line up with TRBD1. Germline-derived CDR1 and CDR2 are MNHEY and SMNVEV (reference sequence). With 8 bases clipped from V and 6 bases from J, the junction kept 8 bases outside the gene matches. This CDR3 is built from 13 residues.

CDR3 residues: CASSPVRLAGNIQYF. As DNA, the CDR3 is TGTGCCAGCAGCCCGGTCAGGCTAGCGGGGAACATTCAGTACTTC. The rearrangement uses TRBV6-6 and TRBJ2-4; TRBD2 matches 9 bases. Germline CDR1 MNHNY, CDR2 SVGAGI (reference sequence). This CDR3 has 15 amino acids. J lost 7 bases, V lost 6 bases, and 10 bases had no gene match.

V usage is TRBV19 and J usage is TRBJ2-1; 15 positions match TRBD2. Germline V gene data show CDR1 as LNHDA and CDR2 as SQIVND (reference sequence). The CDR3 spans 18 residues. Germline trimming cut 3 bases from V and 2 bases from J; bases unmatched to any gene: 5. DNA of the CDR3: TGTGCCAGTAGTATGAAGGGGACTAGCGGGAGGACCTACAATGAGCAGTTCTTC. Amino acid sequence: CASSMKGTSGRTYNEQFF.

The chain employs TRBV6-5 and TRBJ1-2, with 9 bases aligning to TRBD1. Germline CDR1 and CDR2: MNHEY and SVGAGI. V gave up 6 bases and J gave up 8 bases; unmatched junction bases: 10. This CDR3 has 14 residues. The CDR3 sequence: CASRGDRESRGYTF. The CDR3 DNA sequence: TGTGCCAGCAGGGGGGACAGGGAAAGTAGGGGCTACACCTTC.

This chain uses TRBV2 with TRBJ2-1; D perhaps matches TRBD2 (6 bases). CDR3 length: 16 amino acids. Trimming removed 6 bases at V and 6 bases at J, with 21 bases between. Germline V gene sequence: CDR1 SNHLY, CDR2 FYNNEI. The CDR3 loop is CASSPSRLELPNEQFF. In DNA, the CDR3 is TGTGCCAGCAGCCCATCCCGACTAGAGCTACCCAATGAGCAGTTCTTC.

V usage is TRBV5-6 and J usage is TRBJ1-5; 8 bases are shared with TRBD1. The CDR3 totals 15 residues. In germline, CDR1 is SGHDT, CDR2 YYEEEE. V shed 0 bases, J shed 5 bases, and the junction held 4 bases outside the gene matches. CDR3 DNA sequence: TGTGCCAGCAGCTTGGCGCAGGGGGCATATCAGCCCCAGCATTTT. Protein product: CASSLAQGAYQPQHF.